The 10 T cell receptor beta chains listed next were all sequenced from one sample in a study of blood T cell repertoires in COVID-19. Here immunoSEQ multiplex PCR was the method, and the copy in TCRdb shows in-frame clones only, minus some. The sample includes about 150,000 clones, approximately 85% of them seen just once. The sequenced sample consisted of peripheral blood. These receptors came from an older woman with COVID-19, enrolled during active disease.

The chain joins TRBV19 to TRBJ1-1; D ambiguous. The V gene lost 0 bases and the J gene lost 3 bases, with 14 bases spanning the gap. There are 16 residues in the CDR3. Per germline, CDR1 LNHDA and CDR2 SQIVND (reference sequence). CDR3 in DNA: TGTGCCAGTAGTATAGAAGGGTCGAGGAGGGACACTGAAGCTTTCTTT. This translates into CASSIEGSRRDTEAFF.

The genes are TRBV5-1 and TRBJ2-5; 12 nucleotides line up with TRBD2. V gave up 4 bases and J gave up 1 base; unmatched junction bases: 5. CDR3 length: 16 residues. Per the germline V gene, CDR1 is SGHRS and CDR2 is YFSETQ. The CDR3 DNA follows: TGCGCCAGCAGCGTTTCGACTAGCGGGGGCCAAGAGACCCAGTACTTC. It specifies CASSVSTSGGQETQYF.

The chain couples TRBV7-3 to TRBJ1-6, with D possibly TRBD1 on 5 matching bases. The germline gives CDR1 SGHTA, CDR2 FQGTGA. This CDR3 contains 18 residues. The V and J ends lost 2 bases and 0 bases respectively, with 14 bases between them. In DNA, the CDR3 is TGTGCCAGCAGCTTACATCCTAGGGGAAGCTCCTATAATTCACCCCTCCACTTT. Protein sequence: CASSLHPRGSSYNSPLHF.

This chain links TRBV29-1 with TRBJ1-5; 7 bases map to TRBD1. CDR1 and CDR2 from the germline V gene are SQVTM and ANQGSEA. The CDR3 has 14 amino acids. The V gene end was trimmed by 4 bases and the J gene end by 0 bases; junction bases not matched to a gene: 3. CDR3 coding DNA: TGCAGCGTTGGGGACAGTTATAGCAATCAGCCCCAGCATTTT. Translating gives CSVGDSYSNQPQHF.

CDR3 sequence: CASSVGGAGDTEAFF. The CDR3 DNA reads as TGCGCCAGCAGCGTTGGGGGCGCGGGGGACACTGAAGCTTTCTTT. The gene calls are TRBV5-1 and TRBJ1-1; D possibly corresponds to TRBD1 (6 bases). The CDR3 contains 15 residues. V was shortened by 4 bases and J by 3 bases, with 16 bases between the two germline ends. CDR1 is SGHRS and CDR2 is YFSETQ in the germline V gene.

The chain employs TRBV2 and TRBJ2-5, with D possibly matching TRBD1 (5 bases). The CDR3 covers 14 residues. From germline, CDR1 is SNHLY and CDR2 FYNNEI. Deletions cut 5 bases from V and 3 bases from J, with 13 bases between. CDR3 sequence (DNA): TGTGCCAGCAGTCTCCCGTCAGGGAAAGAGACCCAGTACTTC. Translation gives CASSLPSGKETQYF.

The rearrangement links TRBV9 to TRBJ1-4; D uncertain. The V end was cut by 4 bases, the J end by 8 bases, with 12 bases between. CDR1 is SGDLS, CDR2 YYNGEE, per germline. CDR3 size: 13 residues. The CDR3 is CASSLISGEKLFF. CDR3 DNA sequence: TGTGCCAGCAGCCTCATCTCGGGAGAAAAACTGTTTTTT.

This chain uses TRBV10-3 with TRBJ1-1; D remains unclear. The CDR3 covers 11 residues. With 2 bases removed from V and 11 bases from J, the gap between germline ends came to 9 bases. Germline V gives CDR1 ENHRY, CDR2 SYGVKD. CDR3 sequence: CAISEAARAFF. The CDR3 bases are TGTGCCATCAGTGAGGCGGCTCGGGCTTTCTTT.

CDR3 in DNA: TGTGCCAGCAGCTCGTGGACTCTGGGAAATTCACCCCTCCACTTT. Amino acids: CASSSWTLGNSPLHF. J is TRBJ1-6 and V is TRBV5-5; D ambiguous. The V end lost 3 bases, the J end lost 7 bases, and 14 bases lay between the germline ends. From germline, CDR1 is SGHKS and CDR2 YYEKEE (reference sequence). The CDR3 has 15 amino acids.

This clone has a single count. The chain is built from TRBV6-5 and TRBJ2-5; 7 nucleotides match TRBD2. Germline V lookup: CDR1 MNHEY, CDR2 SVGAGI. The CDR3 spans 14 residues. Trimming removed 0 bases from V and 3 bases from J; junction bases left unmatched: 1. The CDR3 spells CASSYSAGKETQYF. The CDR3 DNA reads as TGTGCCAGCAGTTACTCAGCGGGGAAAGAGACCCAGTACTTC.